This entry concerns a single T cell receptor beta chain. The data were obtained in a study of blood T cell repertoires in COVID-19. Study at large: T cells, B-cell-depleted T cells, or PBMCs supplied cDNA or gDNA.

The method was immunoSEQ multiplex PCR; TCRdb's version includes in-frame clones alone and lacks a portion of them. The sample lists 650,000 to 800,000 clones; more than 80% were seen once. Trimming took 0 bases from V and 6 from J, leaving 5 bases between them. This CDR3 contains 12 residues. The germline V gene encodes CDR1 LGHDT and CDR2 YNNKEL (reference sequence). The chain couples TRBV3-1 (or the pseudogene TRBV3-2) to TRBJ1-2; tentatively, D is TRBD1 (5 bases). The sequenced sample was peripheral blood. The clonotype was recovered from a woman aged 18-35 years with acute or convalescent COVID-19. For the CDR3, the DNA is TGTGCCAGCAGCCAAGACAGGGATGGCTACACCTTC. Translated: CASSQDRDGYTF.